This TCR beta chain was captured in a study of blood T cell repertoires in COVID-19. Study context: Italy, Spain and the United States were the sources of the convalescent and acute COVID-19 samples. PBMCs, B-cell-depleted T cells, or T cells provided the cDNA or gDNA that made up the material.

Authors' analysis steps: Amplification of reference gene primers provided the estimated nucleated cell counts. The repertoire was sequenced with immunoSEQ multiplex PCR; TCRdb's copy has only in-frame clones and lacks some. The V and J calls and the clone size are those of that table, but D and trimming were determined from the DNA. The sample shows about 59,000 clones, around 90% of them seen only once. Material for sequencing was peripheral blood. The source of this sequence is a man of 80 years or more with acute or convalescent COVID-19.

In nucleotides, the CDR3 is TGTGCCGCTAGAATGGGGGACACTTCCTACGAGCAGTACTTC. Translation: CAARMGDTSYEQYF. The V call is TRBV6-5, the J call TRBJ2-7, with D possibly matching TRBD1 (6 bases). Trimming took off 11 bases at V and 1 base at J, with 18 bases between the two ends. This CDR3 is built from 14 residues. Germline CDR1 reads MNHEY; CDR2 reads SVGAGI.